This TCR beta chain appears in the sequencing data of a study of T cell responses to AZD1222 COVID-19 vaccine. Study results and caveats: Spike-specific TCR depth and breadth grew after two AZD1222 doses. Seropositive AZD1222 recipients at baseline numbered only five to seven.

This clone was counted a single time. What it recognizes is unknown. The repertoire was sequenced with immunoSEQ multiplex PCR; TCRdb's copy has only in-frame clones and lacks some. The sample consists of 150,000 to 200,000 clones, 85% to 90% of them appearing once. The germline V gene encodes CDR1 MNHEY and CDR2 SVGAGI. The CDR3 is 13 residues long. V lost 8 bases and J lost 2, with 13 bases in between. The chain uses TRBV6-5 and TRBJ2-7; perhaps TRBD1 as D (5 bases). The sample was peripheral blood, taken on day 0 of MenACWY control vaccination. The receptor comes from an adult in good health. CDR3 nucleotide sequence: TGTGCCAGCTTTGGCAGGGCGACCTACGAGCAGTACTTC. Protein: CASFGRATYEQYF.